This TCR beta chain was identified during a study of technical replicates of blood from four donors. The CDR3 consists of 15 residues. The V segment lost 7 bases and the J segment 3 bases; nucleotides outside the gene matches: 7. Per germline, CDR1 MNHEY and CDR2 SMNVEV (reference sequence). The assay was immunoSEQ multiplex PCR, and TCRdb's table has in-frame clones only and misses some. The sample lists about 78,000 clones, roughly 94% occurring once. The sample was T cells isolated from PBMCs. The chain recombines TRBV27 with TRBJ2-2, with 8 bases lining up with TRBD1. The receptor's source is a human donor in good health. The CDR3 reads CASNARGPDTGELFF. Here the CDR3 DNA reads TGTGCCAGCAACGCCAGGGGGCCGGACACCGGGGAGCTGTTTTTT.